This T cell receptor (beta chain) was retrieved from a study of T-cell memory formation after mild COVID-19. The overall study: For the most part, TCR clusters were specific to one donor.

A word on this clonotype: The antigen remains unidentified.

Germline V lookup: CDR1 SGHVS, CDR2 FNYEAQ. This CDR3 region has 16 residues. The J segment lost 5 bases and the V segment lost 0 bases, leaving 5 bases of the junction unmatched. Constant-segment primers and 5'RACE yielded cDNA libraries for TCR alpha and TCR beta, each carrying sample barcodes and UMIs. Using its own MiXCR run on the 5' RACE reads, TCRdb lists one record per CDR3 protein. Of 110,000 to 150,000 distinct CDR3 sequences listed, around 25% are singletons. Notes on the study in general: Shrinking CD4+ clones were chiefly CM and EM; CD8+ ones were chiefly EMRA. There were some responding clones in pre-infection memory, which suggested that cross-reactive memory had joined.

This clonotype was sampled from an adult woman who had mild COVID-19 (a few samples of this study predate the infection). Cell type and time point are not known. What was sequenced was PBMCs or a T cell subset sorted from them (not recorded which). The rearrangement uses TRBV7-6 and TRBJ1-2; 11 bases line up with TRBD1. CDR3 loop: CASSLAGGQGVYGYTF. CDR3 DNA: TGTGCCAGCAGCTTAGCGGGGGGACAGGGGGTTTATGGCTACACCTTC.